These 13 T cell receptor beta chains came from one sample sequenced in a study of spatial heterogeneity in lung cancer. Study-level findings and limits: In tumors, expanded intratumoral alpha and beta TCR counts tracked mutation counts.

The time point here: sample taken at primary tumor resection. These TCRs are of unknown antigen specificity. In TCRdb, the 5' RACE reads were re-called with MiXCR into one record per CDR3 protein. The sample lists around 12,000 distinct CDR3 sequences, about 5% occurring once. The sample was lung tumor tissue, taken at surgery. Receptor source: a female donor with early-stage non-small cell lung cancer.

This clonotype was seen ten or more times. The V and J genes are TRBV7-3 and TRBJ2-3, with TRBD2 matching 7 bases. V shed 2 bases, J shed 4 bases, and the junction held 9 bases outside the gene matches. The CDR3 has 16 residues. Per germline, CDR1 SGHTA and CDR2 FQGTGA. The CDR3 spells CASSLEARRGADTQYF. CDR3 nucleotides: TGTGCCAGCAGCTTAGAGGCCAGACGGGGGGCAGATACGCAGTATTTT.

This clonotype was seen repeatedly, ten times or more. V and J are TRBV3-1 and TRBJ2-3; a weak D match, TRBD2 (5 bases). Trimming cost V 0 bases and J 6 bases, with 10 bases left between them. CDR1 and CDR2 from the germline V gene are LGHDT and YNNKEL (reference sequence). The CDR3 extends over 14 amino acids. The CDR3 is CASSQDRSADTQYF. The CDR3 region has the DNA TGTGCCAGCAGCCAAGATCGTAGCGCCGATACGCAGTATTTT.

This clonotype was found many times. V usage is TRBV11-2 and J usage is TRBJ2-1; 11 positions match TRBD2. Germline CDR1 reads SGHAT; CDR2 reads FQNNGV. This CDR3 has 13 residues. V dropped 6 bases and J dropped 7; count of bases not matched to a gene: 2. Here the CDR3 reads CASRASGGNEQFF. The CDR3 nucleotides read TGTGCCAGCAGGGCTAGCGGGGGGAATGAGCAGTTCTTC.

This clonotype is large in the sample. This chain connects TRBV12-3 or TRBV12-4 to TRBJ2-1, with TRBD2 matching over 7 bases. After removal of 8 bases from V and 5 bases from J, the junction contained 12 bases not matched to a gene. This CDR3 has 15 amino acids. The CDR3 spells CASASGLVSNNEQFF. CDR3 sequence (DNA): TGTGCCAGCGCCTCAGGACTAGTGTCCAACAATGAGCAGTTCTTC.

This clonotype was counted ten times or more. The gene calls are TRBV29-1 and TRBJ2-4, with D unclear. Looked up from germline, CDR1 is SQVTM and CDR2 is ANQGSEA. The V and J ends lost 4 bases and 6 bases respectively, with 16 bases between them. The CDR3 length is 14 residues. For the CDR3, the DNA is TGCAGCGTTGGAGGACCGAACAACTTAAACATTCAGTACTTC. Translation gives CSVGGPNNLNIQYF.

Ten or more counts support this clonotype. The rearrangement links TRBV7-2 to TRBJ2-4; TRBD2 might be the D (6 bases). Germline V lookup: CDR1 SGHTA, CDR2 FQGNSA. V was shortened by 5 bases and J by 1 base, with 6 bases between the two germline ends. The CDR3 is 13 residues long. As DNA, the CDR3 is TGTGCCAGCAGCGGGGGGGCCAAAAACATTCAGTACTTC. Translating it yields CASSGGAKNIQYF.

The table lists this clonotype with many counts. This sequence joins TRBV12-3 or TRBV12-4 and TRBJ2-7; D gene uncertain. The CDR3 runs 13 residues. V lost 5 bases to trimming and J lost 1 base, with 9 bases between them. The CDR3 reads CASSPGRSYEQYF. The CDR3 coding sequence is TGTGCCAGCAGTCCCGGTCGGTCCTACGAGCAGTACTTC.

By proportion, this clonotype is medium-sized (0.01 to 0.1%). V and J are TRBV9 and TRBJ2-3, with 10 bases matching TRBD1. The CDR3 consists of 17 residues. Trimming cost V 3 bases and J 4 bases; bases outside gene matches: 11. From germline, CDR1 is SGDLS and CDR2 YYNGEE. Written as DNA, the CDR3 is TGTGCCAGCAGCGCCCCGTTTTCGACAGGGGGCGCAGATACGCAGTATTTT. Translating gives CASSAPFSTGGADTQYF. The full variable domain, with the rest looked up from reference TRBV9 and TRBJ2-3, is DSGVTQTPKHLITATGQRVTLRCSPRSGDLSVYWYQQSLDQGLQFLIQYYNGEERAKGNILERFSAQQFPDLHSELNLSSLELGDSALYFCASSAPFSTGGADTQYFGPGTRLTVL.

This clonotype has ten or more counts. J is TRBJ1-4 and V is TRBV20-1, with D possibly being TRBD1 (5 bases). This CDR3 region has 13 residues. V lost 6 bases and J 4 bases, leaving 12 bases between the germline ends. Looked up from germline, CDR1 is DFQATT and CDR2 is SNEGSKA (reference sequence). The DNA for the CDR3 is TGCAGTGCCGAAGACAGATTTAATGAAAAACTGTTTTTT. It specifies CSAEDRFNEKLFF.

This clonotype was counted ten times or more. The V gene is TRBV12-3 or TRBV12-4, the J gene TRBJ2-1; 7 bases agree with TRBD1. The CDR3 extends over 11 amino acids. V trimming: 3 bases; J trimming: 15 bases; junction bases outside the gene matches: 5. The CDR3, as DNA: TGTGCCAGCAGTTTCCGGGACAGTCTGTTCTTC. Encoded protein: CASSFRDSLFF.

This clonotype was seen at least ten times. The chain uses TRBV7-2 and TRBJ2-5; tentatively, D is TRBD1 (6 bases). Trimming took 1 base from V and 5 from J, leaving 14 bases between them. The V gene's germline CDR1 is SGHTA and CDR2 FQGNSA. CDR3 length equals 15 residues. The CDR3 loop reads CASSLDVHRAETQYF. The CDR3 nucleotides read TGTGCCAGCAGCTTAGACGTACACAGGGCGGAGACCCAGTACTTC.

The sample holds many counts of this clonotype. The chain recombines TRBV2 with TRBJ2-7, with 9 nucleotides matching TRBD1. The CDR3 consists of 15 residues. With V trimmed by 7 bases and J by 5 bases, 12 bases remained unmatched. Germline CDR1 and CDR2: SNHLY and FYNNEI. CDR3 sequence: CASTGAGTGSHEQYF. CDR3 sequence (DNA): TGTGCCAGCACCGGCGCCGGGACAGGGTCCCACGAGCAGTACTTC.

This clonotype was counted ten times or more. The chain combines TRBV5-1 with TRBJ1-2; 7 nucleotides match TRBD1. Trimming removed 4 bases from V and 0 bases from J; junction bases left unmatched: 3. The CDR3 has 14 amino acids. The germline V gene encodes CDR1 SGHRS and CDR2 YFSETQ. CDR3 DNA sequence: TGCGCCAGCAGCATGACAGGGACTAACTATGGCTACACCTTC. It codes for CASSMTGTNYGYTF.